What follows describes a single T cell receptor beta chain. The data are from a study of blood T cell repertoires in COVID-19. As for the study in general: PBMCs, B-cell-depleted T cells, or T cells were the source of the cDNA or gDNA that made up the material.

Those who participated ranged in age from about 18 to 95 years and resided in about two dozen US areas. Losses at the gene ends were 1 base for V and 3 bases for J; bases not matched to a gene: 4. Germline loops: CDR1 SGHVS, CDR2 FQNEAQ. The CDR3 has 15 amino acids. The assay was immunoSEQ multiplex PCR, and TCRdb's table has in-frame clones only and misses some. This table has 250,000 to 350,000 clones, roughly nine tenths appearing once. This rearrangement joins TRBV7-8 to TRBJ2-7; 9 nucleotides match TRBD1. The origin of this receptor is a woman aged 25 to 45 who had recovered from COVID-19. Sample: PBMCs or T cells enriched from blood (not recorded which). The CDR3 loop is CASSLVGDRVYEQYF. In DNA form, the CDR3 reads TGTGCCAGCAGCTTAGTAGGGGACAGGGTCTACGAGCAGTACTTC.